This T cell receptor (beta chain) was sequenced in a study of blood T cell repertoires in COVID-19. Assay used: immunoSEQ multiplex PCR; TCRdb lists only in-frame clones, some missing. The sample lists around 180,000 clones, 74% seen once, with 3% in the top ten. Between the trimmed V and J ends, which lost 1 base and 0 bases, there was a span of 19 bases. CDR1 and CDR2 from the germline V gene are KGHSH and LQKENI. CDR3 length: 19 amino acids. The chain joins TRBV18 to TRBJ1-5; D is uncertain. The sample comprised peripheral blood. The TCR comes from a woman of 80 years or more with acute or convalescent COVID-19. The CDR3 DNA sequence: TGTGCCAGCTCACCACGGGGATTAGCGGGAGGATATAGCAATCAGCCCCAGCATTTT. It translates to CASSPRGLAGGYSNQPQHF.